The present entry profiles one T cell receptor (beta chain) with its context. The antigen is undetermined. The data are from a study of beta chain features in type 1 diabetes. Study context: The number of sorted cells examined across all samples was 107,917,701.

CDR1 is PRHDT and CDR2 is FYEKMQ in the germline V gene (reference sequence). This CDR3 spans 14 amino acids. Reverse transcribing all isolated RNA meant expressed TCRB transcripts were sequenced. TCRdb keeps only in-frame clones here, not all; method: immunoSEQ multiplex PCR. The table shows some 500,000 clones, with over 10% occurring only once. Whole-study findings and limits: Diminished insertions and augmented deletions at VDJ junctions characterized type 1 diabetes patients. All four CD4+ subsets from Type 1 diabetes patients carried moderately but significantly shorter TCRB CDR3s. HLA effects on TCRB rearrangement stayed unresolved here.

The V gene is TRBV13, the J gene TRBJ2-5; 9 positions match TRBD1. The J call may be wrong; the DNA end is better matched by TRBJ2-7. This receptor was obtained from a woman younger than 35 in good health. The sample consisted of naive CD4+ T cells from blood. The CDR3 region has the DNA TGTGCCAGCAGCTCCCGGGACAGGGCCTACGAGCAGTACTTC. It codes for CASSSRDRAYEQYF.